This passage covers 2 T cell receptor beta chains from one sample sequenced in a study of blood T cell repertoires in COVID-19. The assay was immunoSEQ multiplex PCR, and TCRdb's table has in-frame clones only and misses some. This repertoire shows roughly 260,000 clones, around nine tenths found once; its top ten account for approximately 10%. The sample comprised peripheral blood. These receptors were obtained from a woman in her 30s with COVID-19, enrolled during active disease.

The genes are TRBV19 and TRBJ2-7; a possible D gene is TRBD2 (6 bases). Trimming shortened V by 6 bases and J by 3 bases, and 18 bases separated the two germline ends. This CDR3 has 15 residues. Germline V gene data show CDR1 as LNHDA and CDR2 as SQIVND (reference sequence). CDR3 region: CASRQSGGEFYEQYF. In DNA form, the CDR3 reads TGTGCCAGTAGGCAGTCTGGCGGGGAGTTCTACGAGCAGTACTTC.

This clone was recorded once. J is TRBJ2-7 and V is TRBV2; no definite D call. CDR3 length: 13 residues. CDR1 and CDR2 from the germline V gene are SNHLY and FYNNEI. Trimming removed 5 bases at V and 2 bases at J, with 10 bases between. The CDR3: CASSSAYTYEQYF. Written as DNA, the CDR3 is TGTGCCAGCAGTAGTGCCTATACCTACGAGCAGTACTTC.